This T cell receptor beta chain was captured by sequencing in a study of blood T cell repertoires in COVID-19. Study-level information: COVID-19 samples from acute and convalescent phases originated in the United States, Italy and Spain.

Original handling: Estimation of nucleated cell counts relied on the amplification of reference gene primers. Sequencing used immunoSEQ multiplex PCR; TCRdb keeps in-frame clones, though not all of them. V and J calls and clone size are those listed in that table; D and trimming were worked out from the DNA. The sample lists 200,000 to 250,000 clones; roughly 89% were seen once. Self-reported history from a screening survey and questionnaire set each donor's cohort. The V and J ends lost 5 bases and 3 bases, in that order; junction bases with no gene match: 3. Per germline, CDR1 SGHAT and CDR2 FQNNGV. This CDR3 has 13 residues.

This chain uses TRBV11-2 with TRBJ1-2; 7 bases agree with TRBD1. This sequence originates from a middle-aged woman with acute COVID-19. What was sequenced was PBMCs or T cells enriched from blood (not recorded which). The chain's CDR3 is CASSPGQHYGYTF. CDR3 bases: TGTGCCAGCAGCCCGGGACAGCACTATGGCTACACCTTC.